The clone carrying this T cell receptor beta chain was seen once. This sample was included in a study of blood T cell repertoires in COVID-19. The wider study: There were acute and convalescent COVID-19 samples, and they came from the United States, Italy and Spain. From T cells, B-cell-depleted T cells, or PBMCs came the material, which was cDNA or gDNA.

V was clipped by 6 bases and J by 4 bases; unmatched bases: 7. The CDR3 is made up of 15 amino acids. Looked up from germline, CDR1 is MNHEY and CDR2 is SVGAGI. Per the original methods: Counts of nucleated cells, estimated from reference gene primer amplification, were obtained. The table came from immunoSEQ multiplex PCR; TCRdb's copy has only in-frame clones and leaves some out. For V, J and clone size, that table is used; D and trimming come from the DNA. The sample lists around 280,000 clones, about 88% occurring once. Material for sequencing was peripheral blood. The source is a man in his 70s with acute or convalescent COVID-19. This chain links TRBV6-5 with TRBJ2-1; 9 bases are shared with TRBD2. Written as DNA, the CDR3 is TGTGCCAGCAGCCGTACTAGCGGGCGTTACAATGAGCAGTTCTTC. Translation gives CASSRTSGRYNEQFF.